This entry concerns a single TCR beta chain. Trimming took off 1 base at V and 2 bases at J, with 15 bases between the two ends. Germline V gives CDR1 LGHNA, CDR2 YNFKEQ. CDR3 length: 17 residues. This sample was included in a study of blood T cell repertoires in COVID-19. On the study more broadly: Acute-phase and convalescent COVID-19 samples originated in the United States, Italy and Spain.

Method: immunoSEQ multiplex PCR; TCRdb's copy keeps in-frame clones and lacks some. This table holds 45,000 to 65,000 clones, roughly 79% found once. Sample: peripheral blood. The chain uses TRBV4-2 and TRBJ1-5; D remains ambiguous. This TCR was sampled from a man in his fifties or sixties with acute or convalescent COVID-19. The CDR3 loop reads CASSQGWAGYGNQPQHF. CDR3 DNA: TGTGCCAGCAGCCAAGGTTGGGCGGGGTATGGCAATCAGCCCCAGCATTTT.